The entry below gives a single TCR beta chain sequence along with its context. The data derive from a study of shared clonotypes between healthy human individuals. Here immunoSEQ multiplex PCR was the method, and the copy in TCRdb shows in-frame clones only, minus some. The sample shows millions of clones, over 85% of them seen only once. Germline V lookup: CDR1 MNHEY, CDR2 SVGAGI. The CDR3 length is 12 residues. Trimming cost V 8 bases and J 7 bases, with 14 bases left between them. The sample comprised naive CD4+ T cells sorted from blood. Subset given: CD45RA+ positively selected. The chain employs TRBV6-5 and TRBJ1-2; D gene uncertain. The sequence came from a young man in good health. The CDR3 loop reads CASRSPLGGYTF. In nucleotides, the CDR3 is TGTGCCAGCCGCTCTCCCCTCGGTGGCTACACCTTC.